This T cell receptor beta chain comes out of a study of blood T cell repertoires in COVID-19. Those who participated ranged in age from roughly 18 to 100 years and resided in around 22 US areas. V was clipped by 0 bases and J by 5 bases; unmatched bases: 7. This CDR3 is built from 16 residues. Germline CDR1 and CDR2: MNHEY and SVGAGI. Source study methods: Reference gene primer amplification yielded estimated nucleated cell counts. Using immunoSEQ multiplex PCR, the repertoire was profiled, and TCRdb retains in-frame clones only, with some absent. That table is the source of V, J and clone size, and D and trimming were worked out from the DNA. The sample has 400,000 to 500,000 clones, approximately 91% seen once.

This sequence originates from a woman between 18 and 30 years old who had been exposed to COVID-19. V gene TRBV6-5 combines with J gene TRBJ2-5, with 9 nucleotides matching TRBD2. Sequenced material: PBMCs or T cells enriched from blood (not recorded which). The CDR3 nucleotides are TGTGCCAGCAGTTACTCCGACGCGGGACTAGCTGAGACCCAGTACTTC. Encoded protein: CASSYSDAGLAETQYF.